This TCR beta chain was documented in a study of T cells after yellow fever vaccination. This clonotype showed up just a few times. Generation of TCR cDNA used 5'RACE template switching (which added a universal primer site and UMIs). Each CDR3 protein gets one entry after TCRdb re-called the 5' RACE reads with MiXCR. The sample has approximately 600,000 distinct CDR3 sequences; roughly an eighth are singletons. The material was PBMCs, obtained on the day of the yellow fever booster vaccination. The clonotype comes from a young man who received the YFV17D yellow fever vaccine.

The DNA for the CDR3 is TGTGCCAGCAGCCAAGACCCCCGGGAGGAAAACATTCAGTACTTC. It encodes CASSQDPREENIQYF. The V and J genes are TRBV14 and TRBJ2-4; 7 nucleotides agree with TRBD2. This CDR3 region has 15 residues. The junction had 4 bases not matched to a gene; V was cut back by 0 bases and J by 5 bases. CDR1 and CDR2 (germline): SGHDN, FVKESK.